This T cell receptor (beta chain) was captured in a study of T cells of healthy individuals. TCRdb reanalysed the 5' RACE reads using MiXCR and keeps one entry per CDR3 protein. The sample lists about 96,000 distinct CDR3 sequences, 17% seen once, with approximately 5.7% in the top ten. This clonotype was obtained from a human donor in good health.

CDR3 coding DNA: TGCAGCGTTGAAGAGTCCCGGACAGGGGGCAATGAGCAGTTCTTC. It encodes CSVEESRTGGNEQFF. The chain employs TRBV29-1 and TRBJ2-1; 10 nucleotides align to TRBD1. CDR3 size: 15 residues. Losses at the gene ends were 0 bases for V and 6 bases for J; bases not matched to a gene: 5. Germline CDR1 and CDR2: SQVTM and ANQGSEA.